This paragraph covers one T cell receptor (beta chain) sequence. The sample is drawn from a study of T cell changes during pregnancy in multiple sclerosis. The assay was immunoSEQ multiplex PCR, and TCRdb's table has in-frame clones only and misses some. Among approximately 130,000 clones listed, roughly 95% were seen once. Trimming cost V 5 bases and J 1 base; bases outside gene matches: 8. This CDR3 contains 16 residues. Germline V gives CDR1 LNHDA, CDR2 SQIVND (reference sequence). The rearrangement joins TRBV19 to TRBJ1-2; 9 bases align to TRBD1. Sample: peripheral blood, taken after pregnancy. The TCR originated in a female donor with multiple sclerosis, enrolled in a pregnancy study. DNA of the CDR3: TGTGCCAGTAGTCCGCGGGGGACAGGGTTTAACTATGGCTACACCTTC. It translates to CASSPRGTGFNYGYTF. The whole variable domain, filled in from reference TRBV19 and TRBJ1-2, reads DGGITQSPKYLFRKEGQNVTLSCEQNLNHDAMYWYRQDPGQGLRLIYYSQIVNDFQKGDIAEGYSVSREKKESFPLTVTSAQKNPTAFYLCASSPRGTGFNYGYTFGSGTRLTVV.